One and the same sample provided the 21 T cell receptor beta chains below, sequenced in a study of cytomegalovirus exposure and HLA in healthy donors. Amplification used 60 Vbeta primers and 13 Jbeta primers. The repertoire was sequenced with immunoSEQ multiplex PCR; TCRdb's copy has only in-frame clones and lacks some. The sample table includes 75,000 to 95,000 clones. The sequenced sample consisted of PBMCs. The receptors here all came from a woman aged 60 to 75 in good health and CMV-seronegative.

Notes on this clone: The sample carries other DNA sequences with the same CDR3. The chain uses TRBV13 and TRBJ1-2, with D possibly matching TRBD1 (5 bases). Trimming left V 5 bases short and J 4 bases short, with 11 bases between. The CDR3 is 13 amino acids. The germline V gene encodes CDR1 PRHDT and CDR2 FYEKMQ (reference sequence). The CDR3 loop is CASSLGQGYGYTF. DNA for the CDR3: TGTGCCAGCAGCCTGGGGCAGGGCTATGGCTACACCTTC.

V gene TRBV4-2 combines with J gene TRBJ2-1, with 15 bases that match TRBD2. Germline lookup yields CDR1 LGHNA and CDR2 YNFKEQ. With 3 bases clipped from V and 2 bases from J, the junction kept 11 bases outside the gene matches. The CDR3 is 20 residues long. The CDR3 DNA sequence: TGTGCCAGCAGCCAGAAAGGGGGACTAGCGGGAGGAGGGCCCTACAATGAGCAGTTCTTC. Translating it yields CASSQKGGLAGGGPYNEQFF.

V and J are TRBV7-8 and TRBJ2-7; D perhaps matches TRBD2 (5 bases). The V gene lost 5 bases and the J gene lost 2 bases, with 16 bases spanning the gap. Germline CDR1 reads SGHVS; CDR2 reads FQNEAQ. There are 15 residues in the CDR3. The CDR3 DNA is TGTGCCAGCAGCCCAGGTGAGGGAGACCCCTACGAGCAGTACTTC. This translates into CASSPGEGDPYEQYF.

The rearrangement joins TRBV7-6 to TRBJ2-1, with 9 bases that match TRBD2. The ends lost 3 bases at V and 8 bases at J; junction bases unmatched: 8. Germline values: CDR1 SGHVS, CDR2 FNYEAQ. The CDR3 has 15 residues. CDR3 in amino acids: CASSLGGRALDEQFF. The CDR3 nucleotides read TGTGCCAGCAGCTTGGGCGGGAGGGCCTTGGATGAGCAGTTCTTC.

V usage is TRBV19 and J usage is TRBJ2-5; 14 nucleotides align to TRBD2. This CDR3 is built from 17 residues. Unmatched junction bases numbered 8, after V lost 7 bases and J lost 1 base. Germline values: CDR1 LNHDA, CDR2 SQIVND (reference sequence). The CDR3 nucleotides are TGTGCCAGTACCCCGGGACTAGCGGGGGACCTCCAAGAGACCCAGTACTTC. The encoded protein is CASTPGLAGDLQETQYF.

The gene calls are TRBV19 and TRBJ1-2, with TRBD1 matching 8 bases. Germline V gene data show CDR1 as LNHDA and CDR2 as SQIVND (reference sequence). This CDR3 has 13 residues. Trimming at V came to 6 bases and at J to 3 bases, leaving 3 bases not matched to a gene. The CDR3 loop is CASRDRDYYGYTF. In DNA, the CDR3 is TGTGCCAGTAGGGACAGGGACTACTATGGCTACACCTTC.

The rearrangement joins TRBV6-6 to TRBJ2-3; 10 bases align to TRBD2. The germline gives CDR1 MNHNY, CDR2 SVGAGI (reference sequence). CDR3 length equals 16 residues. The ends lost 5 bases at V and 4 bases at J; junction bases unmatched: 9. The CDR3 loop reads CASSPTAGGQADTQYF. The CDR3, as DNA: TGTGCCAGCAGTCCAACAGCGGGAGGGCAAGCAGATACGCAGTATTTT.

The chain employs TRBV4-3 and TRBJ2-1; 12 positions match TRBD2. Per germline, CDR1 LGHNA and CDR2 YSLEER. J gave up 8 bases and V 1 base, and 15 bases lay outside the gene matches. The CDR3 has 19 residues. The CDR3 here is CASSQAPTSGSWTRDEQFF. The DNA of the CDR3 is TGCGCCAGCAGCCAAGCTCCGACTAGCGGGAGTTGGACCCGAGATGAGCAGTTCTTC.

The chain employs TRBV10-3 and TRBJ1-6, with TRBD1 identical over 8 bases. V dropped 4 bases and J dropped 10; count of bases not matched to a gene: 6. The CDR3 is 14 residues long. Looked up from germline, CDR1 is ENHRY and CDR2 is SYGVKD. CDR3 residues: CAISVGTGESPLHF. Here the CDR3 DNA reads TGTGCCATCAGTGTGGGGACAGGTGAATCACCCCTCCACTTT.

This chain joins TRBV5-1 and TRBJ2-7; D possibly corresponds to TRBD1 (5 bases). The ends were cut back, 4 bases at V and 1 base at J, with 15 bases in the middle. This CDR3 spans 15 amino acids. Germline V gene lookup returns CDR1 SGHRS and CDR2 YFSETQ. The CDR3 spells CASSPTSGQSYEQYF. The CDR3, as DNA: TGCGCCAGCAGCCCTACCTCCGGACAATCCTACGAGCAGTACTTC.

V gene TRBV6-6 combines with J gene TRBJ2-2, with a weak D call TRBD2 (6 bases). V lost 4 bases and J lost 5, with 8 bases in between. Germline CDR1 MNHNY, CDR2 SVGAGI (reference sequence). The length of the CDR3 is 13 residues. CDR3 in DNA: TGTGCCAGCAGTTGGGCGGGGACCGGGGAGCTGTTTTTT. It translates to CASSWAGTGELFF.

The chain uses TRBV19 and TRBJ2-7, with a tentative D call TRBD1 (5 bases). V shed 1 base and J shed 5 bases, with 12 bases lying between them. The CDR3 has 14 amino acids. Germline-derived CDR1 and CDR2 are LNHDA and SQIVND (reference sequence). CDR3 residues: CASSIGGRADEQYF. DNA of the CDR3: TGTGCCAGTAGTATAGGTGGCAGGGCTGACGAGCAGTACTTC. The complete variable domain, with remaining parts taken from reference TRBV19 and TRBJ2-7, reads DGGITQSPKYLFRKEGQNVTLSCEQNLNHDAMYWYRQDPGQGLRLIYYSQIVNDFQKGDIAEGYSVSREKKESFPLTVTSAQKNPTAFYLCASSIGGRADEQYFGPGTRLTVT.

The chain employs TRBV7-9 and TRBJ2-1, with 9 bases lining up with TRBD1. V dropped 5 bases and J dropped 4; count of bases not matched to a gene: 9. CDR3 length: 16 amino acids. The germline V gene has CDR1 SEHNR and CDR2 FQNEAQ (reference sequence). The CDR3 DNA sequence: TGTGCCAGCAGCCCGGTAGTAGGGACAGGGTACAATGAGCAGTTCTTC. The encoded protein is CASSPVVGTGYNEQFF. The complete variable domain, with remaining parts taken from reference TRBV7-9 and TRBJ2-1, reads DTGVSQNPRHKITKRGQNVTFRCDPISEHNRLYWYRQTLGQGPEFLTYFQNEAQLEKSRLLSDRFSAERPKGSFSTLEIQRTEQGDSAMYLCASSPVVGTGYNEQFFGPGTRLTVL.

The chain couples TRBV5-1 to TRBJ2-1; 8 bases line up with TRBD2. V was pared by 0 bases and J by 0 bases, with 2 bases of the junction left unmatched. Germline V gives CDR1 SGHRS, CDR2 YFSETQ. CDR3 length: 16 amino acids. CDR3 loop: CASSLGRGGSYNEQFF. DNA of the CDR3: TGCGCCAGCAGCTTGGGTCGGGGGGGCTCCTACAATGAGCAGTTCTTC.

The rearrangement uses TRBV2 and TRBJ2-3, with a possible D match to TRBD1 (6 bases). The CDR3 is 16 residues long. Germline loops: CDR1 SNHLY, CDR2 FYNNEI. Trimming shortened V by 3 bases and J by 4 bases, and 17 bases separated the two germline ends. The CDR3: CASSDGRGSSSDTQYF. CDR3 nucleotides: TGTGCCAGCAGTGACGGCAGGGGAAGCTCTTCAGATACGCAGTATTTT.

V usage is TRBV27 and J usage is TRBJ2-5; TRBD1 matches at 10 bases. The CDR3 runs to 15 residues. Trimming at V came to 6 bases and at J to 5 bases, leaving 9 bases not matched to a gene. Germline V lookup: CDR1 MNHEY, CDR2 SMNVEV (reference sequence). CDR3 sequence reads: CASSNPTGGHETQYF. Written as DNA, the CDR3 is TGTGCCAGCAGCAATCCGACAGGGGGCCACGAGACCCAGTACTTC.

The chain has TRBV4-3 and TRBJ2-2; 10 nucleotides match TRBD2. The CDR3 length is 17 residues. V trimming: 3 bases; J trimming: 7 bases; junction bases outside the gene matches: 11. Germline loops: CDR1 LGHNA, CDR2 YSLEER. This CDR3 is CASSQGSSGSLDGELFF. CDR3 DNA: TGCGCCAGCAGCCAGGGGTCTAGCGGGAGTTTGGACGGGGAGCTGTTTTTT.

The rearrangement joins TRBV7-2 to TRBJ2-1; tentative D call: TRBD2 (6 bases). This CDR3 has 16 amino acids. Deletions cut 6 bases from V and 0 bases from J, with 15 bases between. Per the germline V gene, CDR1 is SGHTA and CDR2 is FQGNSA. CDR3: CASRAAGMSSYNEQFF. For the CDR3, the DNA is TGTGCCAGCAGGGCGGCGGGAATGAGCTCCTACAATGAGCAGTTCTTC.

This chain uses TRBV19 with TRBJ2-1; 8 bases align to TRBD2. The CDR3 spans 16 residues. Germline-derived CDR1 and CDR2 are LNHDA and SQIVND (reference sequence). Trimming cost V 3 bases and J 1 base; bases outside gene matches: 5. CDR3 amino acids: CASSIASGRSYNEQFF. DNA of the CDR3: TGTGCCAGTAGTATCGCGAGCGGGAGATCCTACAATGAGCAGTTCTTC.

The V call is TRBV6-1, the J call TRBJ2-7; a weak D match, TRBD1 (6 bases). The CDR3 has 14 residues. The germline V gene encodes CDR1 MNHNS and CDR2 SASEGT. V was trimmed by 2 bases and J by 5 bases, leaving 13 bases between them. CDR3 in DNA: TGTGCCAGCAGTGAATTACGGGGACAAAACGAGCAGTACTTC. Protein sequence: CASSELRGQNEQYF.

The CDR3 nucleotides are TGTGCCAGCAGCCCGAGACAGGCCACTCTGGTAACTGGAAACACCATATATTTT. It is translated as CASSPRQATLVTGNTIYF. The chain uses TRBV5-8 and TRBJ1-3, with a possible D match to TRBD1 (6 bases). The V and J ends lost 4 bases and 2 bases respectively, with 22 bases between them. From germline, CDR1 is SGHTS and CDR2 YDEGEE. This CDR3 has 18 residues.